This entry describes one T cell receptor beta chain. These data are taken from a study of spatial heterogeneity in lung cancer. Study-wide context: Compared with alpha-chain sequences, beta-chain sequences were consistently detected in greater numbers.

Time point described: sample taken at primary tumor resection. There were some 70 donors, all of them untreated patients with early-stage non-small cell lung cancer. Unsorted samples of tumor, nontumor lung or frozen PBMC had their whole RNA sequenced. The study tagged each TCR cDNA molecule with a unique molecular identifier. TCRdb passed the 5' RACE reads through MiXCR, listing each CDR3 protein once. The sample holds about 39,000 distinct CDR3 sequences, under 4% seen once. The TCR comes from a male donor with early-stage non-small cell lung cancer. The sequencing here drew on normal lung tissue next to the tumor, taken at surgery.

The CDR3 coding sequence is TGTGCCAGCAGTTACTCGCTAGCGGGAGGCGTTGGGGCCAACGTCCTGACTTTC. Translation gives CASSYSLAGGVGANVLTF. The chain is built from TRBV6-5 and TRBJ2-6, with 11 bases identical to TRBD2. Trimming at V came to 0 bases and at J to 3 bases, leaving 4 bases not matched to a gene. This CDR3 spans 18 amino acids. Germline CDR1 MNHEY, CDR2 SVGAGI.